The rows below give T cell receptor beta chains drawn from one sample of a study of control samples from healthy donors and cancer patients. TCRdb's copy holds only in-frame clones and misses some; the assay was immunoSEQ multiplex PCR. The sample shows some 120,000 clones, about 88% of them seen only once. Material: blood. These receptors all come from a man aged 50 to 59 in good health. CDR3s leave out the opening cysteine and the closing phenylalanine or tryptophan. Fields, in order: clone size, J gene, V gene, CDR3 protein. Not all rows give a size; the values are once, few, many and, for expanded clones, a class.

size: .; J: TRBJ2-3; V: TRBV11-2; CDR3: ASSRLPGTDTQY
size: .; J: TRBJ2-2; V: TRBV10-3; CDR3: AISESQGEAGELF
size: few; J: TRBJ1-1; V: TRBV5-1; CDR3: ASSLDNDFHEAF
size: few; J: TRBJ1-1; V: TRBV2; CDR3: ASGRATEAF
size: .; J: TRBJ1-2; V: TRBV30; CDR3: AWSVLGTGGAHGYT
size: .; J: TRBJ1-1; V: TRBV7-6; CDR3: ASSFQSGFSGEEAF
size: once; J: TRBJ2-1; V: TRBV5-4; CDR3: ASSFGQGAYNEQF
size: .; J: TRBJ2-3; V: TRBV5-5; CDR3: ASSLTTRTDTQY
size: .; J: TRBJ2-5; V: TRBV2; CDR3: ASKEGQETQY
size: .; J: TRBJ2-1; V: TRBV5-1; CDR3: ASSLGRFVHLPYNEQF
size: .; J: TRBJ2-1; V: TRBV5-1; CDR3: ASSFGGGADEQF
size: .; J: TRBJ1-2; V: TRBV19; CDR3: ASSITGTGQGAYRYT
size: .; J: TRBJ2-5; V: TRBV28; CDR3: ASRDRVQETQY
size: .; J: TRBJ2-2; V: TRBV12-3/TRBV12-4; CDR3: ASQSFVAGELF
size: .; J: TRBJ2-7; V: TRBV28; CDR3: ASRSSGGDSSYEQY
size: .; J: TRBJ2-2; V: TRBV27; CDR3: ASSLRGANTGELF
size: once; J: TRBJ1-1; V: TRBV6-5; CDR3: ASVAGGGPEAF
size: .; J: TRBJ1-1; V: TRBV19; CDR3: ASSIRGSEAF
size: .; J: TRBJ2-2; V: TRBV5-4; CDR3: ASSTSGTRSGELF
size: few; J: TRBJ2-2; V: TRBV27; CDR3: ASSPGGAAGELF
size: .; J: TRBJ2-3; V: TRBV29-1; CDR3: SVEGTITSTDTQY
size: .; J: TRBJ2-4; V: TRBV19; CDR3: ASSVGREFLAKNIQY
size: .; J: TRBJ2-3; V: TRBV5-5; CDR3: ASRRLAGGQKYTDTQY
size: once; J: TRBJ2-2; V: TRBV5-1; CDR3: ASSLDRARELF
size: .; J: TRBJ2-7; V: TRBV6-6; CDR3: ASSRGTSGYEQY
size: .; J: TRBJ1-6; V: TRBV7-8; CDR3: ASSPDRGRSPLH
size: .; J: TRBJ2-1; V: TRBV7-3; CDR3: ASSLSKDYNEQF
size: .; J: TRBJ1-1; V: TRBV19; CDR3: ASSTRQHTEAF
size: .; J: TRBJ1-1; V: TRBV10-3; CDR3: ATSLAGGMNTEAF
size: .; J: TRBJ2-5; V: TRBV28; CDR3: ASSLLTSGGETQY
size: many; J: TRBJ2-7; V: TRBV6-2/TRBV6-3; CDR3: ASSYADGIPYEQY
size: .; J: TRBJ2-7; V: TRBV19; CDR3: ASRDGQGYEQY
size: once; J: TRBJ2-7; V: TRBV28; CDR3: ASSTTVVYEQY
size: .; J: TRBJ1-5; V: TRBV27; CDR3: ASSLTGQNSNQPQH
size: .; J: TRBJ2-1; V: TRBV28; CDR3: ASSLLGQGPYNEQF
size: .; J: TRBJ2-3; V: TRBV19; CDR3: ASSSPGPRGDTQY
size: once; J: TRBJ1-1; V: TRBV5-1; CDR3: ASSQQGVYTEAF
size: once; J: TRBJ2-3; V: TRBV11-2; CDR3: ASSLMAGPDTQY
size: .; J: TRBJ2-1; V: TRBV7-6; CDR3: ASSSPASSYNEQF
size: .; J: TRBJ2-2; V: TRBV5-4; CDR3: ASSQGWDTGELF
size: .; J: TRBJ1-5; V: TRBV18; CDR3: ASSRTGTGGNSNQPQH
size: .; J: TRBJ2-3; V: TRBV2; CDR3: ASSELGQGIRPITQY
size: once; J: TRBJ2-7; V: TRBV9; CDR3: ASSVGSGGYEQY
size: .; J: TRBJ2-4; V: TRBV6-5; CDR3: ASIASTLAKNIQY
size: .; J: TRBJ2-2; V: TRBV3-1/TRBV3-2; CDR3: ASSQGLAGGSTGELF
size: .; J: TRBJ2-6; V: TRBV7-6; CDR3: ASSLGAGANVLT
size: .; J: TRBJ2-3; V: TRBV2; CDR3: ASEDRGLHTDTQY
size: .; J: TRBJ2-1; V: TRBV9; CDR3: ASSESLGGAISYNEQF
size: .; J: TRBJ2-7; V: TRBV29-1; CDR3: SADTLIEQY
size: .; J: TRBJ1-1; V: TRBV2; CDR3: ASSNRVRVNTEAF
size: .; J: TRBJ2-7; V: TRBV27; CDR3: ASRVTGTLYEQY
size: .; J: TRBJ2-2; V: TRBV28; CDR3: ASSLAGLGAPNTGELF
size: .; J: TRBJ2-3; V: TRBV4-2; CDR3: ASSQEQGGTSAPWTQY
size: once; J: TRBJ1-5; V: TRBV6-5; CDR3: ATNGQVNQPQH
size: .; J: TRBJ1-3; V: TRBV5-1; CDR3: ASSPGRVTGNTIY
size: .; J: TRBJ2-4; V: TRBV7-8; CDR3: ASSPIELAKNIQY
size: .; J: TRBJ2-5; V: TRBV10-3; CDR3: AISEVGETQY
size: .; J: TRBJ1-1; V: TRBV9; CDR3: ASSVSGLVSEAF
size: .; J: TRBJ1-1; V: TRBV28; CDR3: ASSIDHRAGTEAF